This T cell receptor (beta chain) was recorded in a study of T-cell memory formation after mild COVID-19. TCRdb fed the 5' RACE reads into MiXCR, producing one record per CDR3 protein. The table lists around 340,000 distinct CDR3 sequences, 20% to 25% of them singletons, with 12% in the top ten. Trimming shortened V by 4 bases and J by 2 bases, and 19 bases separated the two germline ends. Germline V CDR1 and CDR2: SGHRS, YFSETQ. There are 16 residues in the CDR3. The sequenced sample was PBMCs or a T cell subset sorted from them (not recorded which). This TCR was recovered from an adult woman who had mild COVID-19 (a few samples of this study predate the infection). Cell type and time point are not known. The chain employs TRBV5-1 and TRBJ2-7; possibly TRBD1 for D (7 bases). CDR3 coding DNA: TGCGCCAGCAGCCCTGGAAGGGACAGCGGGCCCTACGAGCAGTACTTC. This codes for CASSPGRDSGPYEQYF.